This T cell receptor (beta chain) was captured in a study of shared clonotypes between healthy human individuals. As regards this clone: Its cognate antigen is unknown.

Overall study results and limits: Investigators expected sequencing depth to affect clonotype sharing among donors.

TCRdb's copy holds only in-frame clones and misses some; the assay was immunoSEQ multiplex PCR. This table holds 1,400,000 or so clones, just under 99% found once. V dropped 5 bases and J dropped 6; count of bases not matched to a gene: 12. The CDR3 spans 16 residues. Germline CDR1 reads LGHNA; CDR2 reads YSLEER. The V call is TRBV4-3, the J call TRBJ2-7, with 11 bases that match TRBD1. Source material: naive CD4+ T cells sorted from blood. The subset is: CD45RA+ positively selected. The clonotype comes from a man aged 25-45 years in good health. CDR3 DNA sequence: TGCGCCAGCAGCGCCGAATTTGGACAGGGGGCGTTCGAGCAGTACTTC. As protein: CASSAEFGQGAFEQYF.